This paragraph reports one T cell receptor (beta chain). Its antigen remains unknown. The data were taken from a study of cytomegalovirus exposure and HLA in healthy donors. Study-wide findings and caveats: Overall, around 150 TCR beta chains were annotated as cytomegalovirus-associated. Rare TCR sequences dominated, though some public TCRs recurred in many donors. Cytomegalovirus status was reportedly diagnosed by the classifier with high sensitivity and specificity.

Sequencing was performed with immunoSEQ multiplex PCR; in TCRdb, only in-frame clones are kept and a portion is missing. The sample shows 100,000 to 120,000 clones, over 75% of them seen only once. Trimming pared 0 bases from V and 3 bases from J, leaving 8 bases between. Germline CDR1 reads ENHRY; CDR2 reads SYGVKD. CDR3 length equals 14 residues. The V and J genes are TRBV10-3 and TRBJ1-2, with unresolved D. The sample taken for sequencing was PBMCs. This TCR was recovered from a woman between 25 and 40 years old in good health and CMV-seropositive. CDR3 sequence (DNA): TGTGCCATCAGTGAGTCGTCTCTCCACTATGGCTACACCTTC. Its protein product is CAISESSLHYGYTF.